A selection of T cell receptor beta chains follows, all from one sample in a study of cytomegalovirus exposure and HLA in healthy donors. Here immunoSEQ multiplex PCR was the method, and the copy in TCRdb shows in-frame clones only, minus some. The data contain around 160,000 clones, roughly four fifths of them singletons. The sample taken for sequencing was PBMCs. The origin of the receptors is a man aged 45-65 years in good health and CMV-seropositive. CDR3s include the opening cysteine and the closing phenylalanine or tryptophan. Fields, in order: J gene, V gene, CDR3 protein.

J: TRBJ2-7
V: TRBV11-2
CDR3: CASSLGQFNEQYF

J: TRBJ2-7
V: TRBV2
CDR3: CASSDQKSYEQYF

J: TRBJ2-5
V: TRBV14
CDR3: CASSPGQVGVETQYF

J: TRBJ2-2
V: TRBV5-6
CDR3: CASSSGTGGTIGELFF

J: TRBJ1-1
V: TRBV5-6
CDR3: CASSLYGGMNTEAFF

J: TRBJ1-2
V: TRBV5-1
CDR3: CASSLAGTIISYTF

J: TRBJ2-2
V: TRBV7-6
CDR3: CAWRRTANTGELFF

J: TRBJ1-5
V: TRBV2
CDR3: CASSGPGQGANQPQHF

J: TRBJ1-2
V: TRBV9
CDR3: CASSVAGDYGYTF

J: TRBJ2-5
V: TRBV30
CDR3: CAWGTSGRVGQETQYF

J: TRBJ2-7
V: TRBV19
CDR3: CASSALSATQGHHIEQYF

J: TRBJ1-4
V: TRBV28
CDR3: CASSYLTGGEKLFF

J: TRBJ2-2
V: TRBV4-2
CDR3: CASSPRGAGGFAGELFF

J: TRBJ2-3
V: TRBV10-2
CDR3: CASRGAGGPTDTQYF

J: TRBJ1-1
V: TRBV5-8
CDR3: CASSPREGLNTEAFF

J: TRBJ2-3
V: TRBV19
CDR3: CASSLRTHNTDTQYF

J: TRBJ2-1
V: TRBV5-1
CDR3: CASSLDYPPLGEQFF

J: TRBJ2-5
V: TRBV30
CDR3: CAWSVPYGGRETQYF

J: TRBJ2-1
V: TRBV4-2
CDR3: CASSQDMGVNEQFF

J: TRBJ2-7
V: TRBV7-8
CDR3: CASSQKTSGEYSYEQYF

J: TRBJ1-4
V: TRBV6-5
CDR3: CASSSPKGVFRKLFF

J: TRBJ1-5
V: TRBV30
CDR3: CAWKQEGQPQHF

J: TRBJ1-3
V: TRBV30
CDR3: CAWPDRGPGNTIYF

J: TRBJ2-7
V: TRBV5-1
CDR3: CASSPGQDRDEQYF

J: TRBJ1-1
V: TRBV29-1
CDR3: CSADRGRDTEAFF

J: TRBJ1-1
V: TRBV9
CDR3: CASSVTDSLLSTEAFF

J: TRBJ2-7
V: TRBV7-2
CDR3: CASSPMTPTYEQYF

J: TRBJ1-5
V: TRBV11-2
CDR3: CASSLSLDQPQHF

J: TRBJ2-5
V: TRBV2
CDR3: CASSGASGGGETQYF

J: TRBJ1-5
V: TRBV28
CDR3: CASSQTGGMMLQHF

J: TRBJ1-6
V: TRBV11-2
CDR3: CASSLARTVSYNSPLHF

J: TRBJ1-4
V: TRBV7-9
CDR3: CASSLWGTENEKLFF

J: TRBJ1-1
V: TRBV6-5
CDR3: CASSTQVNTEAFF

J: TRBJ1-1
V: TRBV5-1
CDR3: CASSLRDRERGTEAFF

J: TRBJ2-7
V: TRBV25-1
CDR3: CASRRDSSYEQYF

J: TRBJ2-6
V: TRBV7-3
CDR3: CASTGSGANVLTF

J: TRBJ1-1
V: TRBV27
CDR3: CASSFPGGHTEAFF

J: TRBJ2-1
V: TRBV4-2
CDR3: CASSQDLVASSNEQFF

J: TRBJ1-2
V: TRBV6-1
CDR3: CASTLQGVEGYTF

J: TRBJ1-2
V: TRBV10-2
CDR3: CASSDSRQGNYGYTF

J: TRBJ1-2
V: TRBV6-1
CDR3: CASSKSNYGYTF

J: TRBJ2-5
V: TRBV27
CDR3: CASSFSLAGGRETQYF

J: TRBJ1-1
V: TRBV29-1
CDR3: CSVDRTNTEAFF

J: TRBJ1-2
V: TRBV28
CDR3: CASSWGRQPPLYGYTF

J: TRBJ2-1
V: TRBV19
CDR3: CASRTGRDNNEQFF

J: TRBJ2-5
V: TRBV28
CDR3: CASSNLGTQYF